A single T cell receptor (beta chain) is shown here with its context. Its antigen is undetermined. This sample is drawn from a study of T-cell memory formation after mild COVID-19. Findings and caveats of the study: Detection of some responders pre-infection suggested pre-existing cross-reactive memory T cells participated.

5'RACE with constant-segment primers built TCRalpha and TCRbeta cDNA libraries with UMIs. TCRdb ran MiXCR on the 5' RACE reads and lists one entry per CDR3 protein. The data show 350,000 to 450,000 distinct CDR3 sequences, around 20% seen once. Trimming cost V 6 bases and J 1 base, with 16 bases left between them. This CDR3 is 16 amino acids long. The source of this sequence is an adult woman who had mild COVID-19 (a few samples of this study predate the infection). Cell type and time point are not known. The chain is built from TRBV23-1 and TRBJ2-4; D is unclear. TRBV23-1 is designated an ORF whose function remains uncertain. Sequencing input: PBMCs or a T cell subset sorted from them (not recorded which). CDR3: CASSRRRNLAKNIQYF. The CDR3 DNA is TGCGCCAGCAGCCGACGAAGGAACCTTGCCAAAAACATTCAGTACTTC.